This T cell receptor beta chain was sequenced for a study of T cell responses to AZD1222 COVID-19 vaccine. The repertoire was sequenced with immunoSEQ multiplex PCR; TCRdb's copy has only in-frame clones and lacks some. The data show 150,000 or so clones, about 91% seen once. The germline CDR1 and CDR2 sequences are SQVTM and ANQGSEA. The CDR3 extends over 13 amino acids. Germline trimming cut 5 bases from V and 2 bases from J; bases unmatched to any gene: 4. The sequence was obtained from an adult in good health. Specimen: peripheral blood, collected on day 0 of AZD1222 vaccination. V gene TRBV29-1 combines with J gene TRBJ2-3, with 7 bases fitting TRBD2. CDR3 residues: CSVFGGNTDTQYF. CDR3 bases: TGCAGCGTTTTCGGGGGGAACACAGATACGCAGTATTTT.